What follows are 12 T cell receptor beta chains derived from one specimen sequenced in a study of cytomegalovirus exposure and HLA in healthy donors. Profiling relied on immunoSEQ multiplex PCR, and the TCRdb table lists in-frame clones only, not all of them. The sample contains 150,000 to 200,000 clones, around 82% of which appear only once. Sequenced sample: PBMCs. The receptors shown here come from a woman younger than 30 in good health and CMV-seropositive.

The rearrangement links TRBV15 to TRBJ1-2; perhaps TRBD1 as D (5 bases). Trimming removed 0 bases at V and 2 bases at J, with 13 bases between. The CDR3 runs to 16 residues. Germline CDR1 reads LNHNV; CDR2 reads YYDKDF (reference sequence). Here the CDR3 DNA reads TGTGCCACCAGCAGAGATTCCAAGCCAGGGAACTATGGCTACACCTTC. Translating it yields CATSRDSKPGNYGYTF.

The gene calls are TRBV6-1 and TRBJ2-7; TRBD1 aligns across 9 bases. CDR3 length: 15 amino acids. Germline CDR1 and CDR2: MNHNS and SASEGT. V was clipped by 6 bases and J by 5 bases; unmatched bases: 11. The CDR3 DNA is TGTGCCAGCAGCGCCGGACAGGGGTTTTCCCACGAGCAGTACTTC. Encoded protein: CASSAGQGFSHEQYF.

This clone was counted at least ten times. V usage is TRBV14 and J usage is TRBJ1-1; D may be TRBD1 (6 bases). Trimming left V 4 bases short and J 1 base short, with 10 bases between. Germline assignment: CDR1 SGHDN and CDR2 FVKESK. The CDR3 has 14 amino acids. DNA of the CDR3: TGTGCCAGCAGCCCAGGGGTAAGGAACACTGAAGCTTTCTTT. Translation: CASSPGVRNTEAFF.

The count of this clone is one. The chain recombines TRBV5-6 with TRBJ1-2; a weak D match, TRBD1 (6 bases). Germline assignment: CDR1 SGHDT and CDR2 YYEEEE. Trimming stripped 2 bases from V and 5 bases from J, with 10 bases between. The CDR3 runs to 13 residues. The CDR3 here is CASSFGTSYGYTF. The CDR3 DNA follows: TGTGCCAGCAGCTTCGGGACATCATATGGCTACACCTTC.

The chain uses TRBV7-2 and TRBJ1-2; 9 bases match TRBD1. CDR3 length: 16 residues. V trimming: 10 bases; J trimming: 2 bases; junction bases outside the gene matches: 14. CDR1 and CDR2 from the germline V gene are SGHTA and FQGNSA. The CDR3 DNA reads TGTGCCACCCGGAAACAGGGGGCCTTTATAAACTATGGCTACACCTTC. This translates into CATRKQGAFINYGYTF.

The chain couples TRBV9 to TRBJ1-1, with 7 bases fitting TRBD1. Losses at the gene ends were 7 bases for V and 0 bases for J; bases not matched to a gene: 6. Germline V gene sequence: CDR1 SGDLS, CDR2 YYNGEE. The CDR3 runs 14 residues. The CDR3 loop is CASGAGTVNTEAFF. DNA for the CDR3: TGTGCCAGCGGGGCCGGGACAGTGAACACTGAAGCTTTCTTT.

The chain carries TRBV9 and TRBJ2-2; 10 nucleotides align to TRBD2. V gave up 0 bases and J gave up 4 bases; unmatched junction bases: 6. Germline V lookup: CDR1 SGDLS, CDR2 YYNGEE. The CDR3 is 17 residues long. The CDR3 protein is CASSVDGAGGPTGELFF. The CDR3 DNA follows: TGTGCCAGCAGCGTAGACGGAGCGGGGGGGCCCACCGGGGAGCTGTTTTTT.

This chain connects TRBV14 to TRBJ2-7, with TRBD1 matching over 10 bases. The CDR3 covers 14 residues. V lost 4 bases to trimming and J lost 4 bases; unmatched junction nucleotides: 4. Germline V gives CDR1 SGHDN, CDR2 FVKESK. The CDR3 nucleotides read TGTGCCAGCAGCCCCCGGGACAGGGGTTACGAGCAGTACTTC. The encoded protein is CASSPRDRGYEQYF.

This chain joins TRBV5-1 and TRBJ2-1; 8 positions agree with TRBD2. The CDR3 covers 14 residues. V shed 7 bases and J 5 bases; nucleotides not matched to a gene: 8. Per germline, CDR1 SGHRS and CDR2 YFSETQ. CDR3 in DNA: TGCGCCAGCCAACTAGCGGACGAGAACAATGAGCAGTTCTTC. It specifies CASQLADENNEQFF.

The CDR3 DNA is TGTGCCAGCAGATCAACCGGGGAAGCTTTCTTT. As protein: CASRSTGEAFF. The rearrangement links TRBV2 to TRBJ1-1; unclear D gene. Trimming cost V 6 bases and J 8 bases, with 10 bases left between them. This CDR3 is built from 11 residues. Germline CDR1 is SNHLY and CDR2 is FYNNEI.

This clone was seen only once. The chain recombines TRBV7-2 with TRBJ1-1; D unclear. The length of the CDR3 is 14 residues. Germline V CDR1 and CDR2: SGHTA, FQGNSA. With 1 base removed from V and 1 base from J, the gap between germline ends came to 7 bases. This CDR3 is CASSLVAKNTEAFF. CDR3 nucleotides: TGTGCCAGCAGCTTAGTAGCCAAGAACACTGAAGCTTTCTTT.

The CDR3 nucleotides read TGTGCCAGCAGCCCAGGCCGTGGGGGCTACACCTTC. Encoded protein: CASSPGRGGYTF. The V gene is TRBV11-2, the J gene TRBJ1-2, with D unresolved. CDR1 and CDR2 (germline): SGHAT, FQNNGV. Trimming removed 5 bases at V and 8 bases at J, with 12 bases between. The CDR3 covers 12 residues.